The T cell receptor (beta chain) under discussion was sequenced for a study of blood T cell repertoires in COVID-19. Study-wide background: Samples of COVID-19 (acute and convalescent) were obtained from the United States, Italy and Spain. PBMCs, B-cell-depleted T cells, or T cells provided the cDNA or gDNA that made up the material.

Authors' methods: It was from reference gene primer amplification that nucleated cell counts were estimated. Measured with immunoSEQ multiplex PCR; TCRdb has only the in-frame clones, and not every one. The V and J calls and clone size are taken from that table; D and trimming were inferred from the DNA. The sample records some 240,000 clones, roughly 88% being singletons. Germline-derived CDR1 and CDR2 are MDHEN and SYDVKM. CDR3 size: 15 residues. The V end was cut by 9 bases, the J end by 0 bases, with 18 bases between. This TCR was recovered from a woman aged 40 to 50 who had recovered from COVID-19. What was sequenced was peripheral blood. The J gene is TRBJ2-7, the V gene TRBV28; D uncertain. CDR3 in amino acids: CARFPLRHLSYEQYF. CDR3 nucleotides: TGTGCCAGGTTCCCTCTGAGACACCTCTCCTACGAGCAGTACTTC.